These 27 T cell receptor beta chains were all obtained from the same sample, sequenced in a study of cytotoxic CD8 clonotypes in ibrutinib-treated CLL. TCRdb's table, derived via immunoSEQ multiplex PCR, lists solely in-frame clones and lacks some. The sample has about 39,000 clones; approximately 67% are singletons. This specimen was PBMCs, taken at disease progression, from a patient treated with ibrutinib. These TCRs come from a human donor with chronic lymphocytic leukemia.

This clone was observed a handful of times. The chain uses TRBV2 and TRBJ1-1; D not resolved. The germline V gene has CDR1 SNHLY and CDR2 FYNNEI. Between the trimmed V and J ends, which lost 9 bases and 0 bases, there was a span of 5 bases. The CDR3 spans 11 residues. The CDR3 is CARQMNTEAFF. The CDR3 DNA reads as TGTGCCAGACAAATGAACACTGAAGCTTTCTTT.

This clone is medium-sized in the sample. The chain carries TRBV19 and TRBJ1-1; D may be TRBD1 (6 bases). This CDR3 has 14 residues. Germline V gene lookup returns CDR1 LNHDA and CDR2 SQIVND (reference sequence). Trimming left V 5 bases short and J 4 bases short, with 14 bases between. The CDR3 DNA follows: TGTGCCAGTAGTTGGACGACAGGCGGCACTGAAGCTTTCTTT. Amino acid sequence: CASSWTTGGTEAFF.

The V gene is TRBV2, the J gene TRBJ1-6, with D hard to call. V shed 6 bases and J shed 7 bases, with 10 bases lying between them. The germline gives CDR1 SNHLY, CDR2 FYNNEI. The CDR3 extends over 13 amino acids. The CDR3 DNA sequence: TGTGCCAGCAGGGGAACAAGGAATTCACCCCTCCACTTT. It specifies CASRGTRNSPLHF.

This clone showed up just once. This chain uses TRBV5-4 with TRBJ2-1; 11 nucleotides match TRBD1. The germline V gene has CDR1 SGHNT and CDR2 YYREEE (reference sequence). The CDR3 is 16 residues long. V trimming: 1 base; J trimming: 4 bases; junction bases outside the gene matches: 4. CDR3 DNA sequence: TGTGCCAGCAGCTTGAGCGGGACAGGGGGTTACAATGAGCAGTTCTTC. This translates into CASSLSGTGGYNEQFF.

The rearrangement uses TRBV9 and TRBJ2-1, with no clear D. CDR1 is SGDLS, CDR2 YYNGEE, per germline. V was cut by 4 bases and J by 10 bases, with 15 bases left in between. The CDR3 length is 13 residues. The CDR3 region is CASSPRRPVEQFF. For the CDR3, the DNA is TGTGCCAGCAGCCCCAGGCGGCCCGTGGAGCAGTTCTTC.

This clone was detected only a few times. The junction differs from germline at one of its ends, possibly a read error. The chain uses TRBV19 and TRBJ1-5; TRBD1 matches at 9 bases. The CDR3 sequence is 14 residues long. The germline CDR1 and CDR2 sequences are LNHDA and SQIVND (reference sequence). The DNA for the CDR3 is TGTGCCAGTACTGCTACAGGGGGCAACCAGCCCCAGCATTTT. Its translation is CASTATGGNQPQHF.

This chain uses TRBV7-8 with TRBJ2-1; D unresolved. Germline values: CDR1 SGHVS, CDR2 FQNEAQ. Trimming took 1 base from V and 0 from J, leaving 13 bases between them. The CDR3 extends over 17 amino acids. The CDR3 here is CASSLDPIGFSYNEQFF. The CDR3 DNA sequence: TGTGCCAGCAGCTTAGATCCTATAGGGTTCTCCTACAATGAGCAGTTCTTC.

The genes are TRBV19 and TRBJ2-2; 14 bases line up with TRBD2. With 5 bases clipped from V and 7 bases from J, the junction kept 6 bases outside the gene matches. The CDR3 runs to 16 residues. CDR1 and CDR2 (germline): LNHDA, SQIVND (reference sequence). CDR3 DNA sequence: TGTGCCAGTAGTGTGGGACTAGCGGGAGCGGGCGGGGAGCTGTTTTTT. Translated: CASSVGLAGAGGELFF.

This clone was seen only a few times. The V call is TRBV28, the J call TRBJ1-1, with D perhaps TRBD1 (6 bases). The V and J ends lost 5 bases and 0 bases respectively, with 13 bases between them. CDR3 length: 15 amino acids. Looked up from germline, CDR1 is MDHEN and CDR2 is SYDVKM. This CDR3 is CASSETGTMNTEAFF. In nucleotides, the CDR3 is TGTGCCAGCAGTGAAACAGGGACGATGAACACTGAAGCTTTCTTT. Full variable domain (remainder filled in from reference TRBV28 and TRBJ1-1): DVKVTQSSRYLVKRTGEKVFLECVQDMDHENMFWYRQDPGLGLRLIYFSYDVKMKEKGDIPEGYSVSREKKERFSLILESASTNQTSMYLCASSETGTMNTEAFFGQGTRLTVV.

V is TRBV11-3 and J is TRBJ2-1; 12 bases agree with TRBD2. This CDR3 has 17 amino acids. Trimming cost V 5 bases and J 10 bases; bases outside gene matches: 15. Germline CDR1 is SGHNT and CDR2 is YENEEA. This CDR3 reads CASSTGTSGSRWGEQFF. DNA for the CDR3: TGTGCCAGCAGCACCGGGACTAGCGGGTCCAGATGGGGGGAGCAGTTCTTC.

This chain connects TRBV19 to TRBJ1-6; 8 positions agree with TRBD1. Germline V gene lookup returns CDR1 LNHDA and CDR2 SQIVND (reference sequence). The CDR3 is 16 amino acids. The trim removed 7 bases at V and 0 bases at J, leaving 5 bases unmatched. CDR3 DNA: TGTGCCAGTAAGGCAGGGGGCTTCTCCTATAATTCACCCCTCCACTTT. Translating gives CASKAGGFSYNSPLHF.

The chain uses TRBV2 and TRBJ1-2; tentatively, D is TRBD1 (6 bases). Germline CDR1 reads SNHLY; CDR2 reads FYNNEI. The germline V and J ends were trimmed by 4 bases and 8 bases, with 17 bases remaining between them. The CDR3 has 14 residues. CDR3 bases: TGTGCCAGCAGTGCAAGACAGACCCAGGGGGGCTACACCTTC. As protein: CASSARQTQGGYTF. The full variable domain, completed using reference TRBV2 and TRBJ1-2, is EPEVTQTPSHQVTQMGQEVILRCVPISNHLYFYWYRQILGQKVEFLVSFYNNEISEKSEIFDDQFSVERPDGSNFTLKIRSTKLEDSAMYFCASSARQTQGGYTFGSGTRLTVV.

The rearrangement joins TRBV11-3 to TRBJ2-1, with 7 bases lining up with TRBD2. The CDR3 length is 14 residues. Trimming cost V 5 bases and J 4 bases; bases outside gene matches: 5. Germline values: CDR1 SGHNT, CDR2 YENEEA. CDR3 sequence: CASSPTSDYNEQFF. DNA for the CDR3: TGTGCCAGCAGCCCAACTAGCGATTACAATGAGCAGTTCTTC.

This clone was observed once. The gene calls are TRBV29-1 and TRBJ1-1; no reliable D call. Trimming removed 3 bases from V and 1 base from J, with 9 bases in between. CDR1 SQVTM and CDR2 ANQGSEA come from the germline V gene. The CDR3 sequence is 13 residues long. CDR3 sequence reads: CSVEVPGNTEAFF. In DNA, the CDR3 is TGCAGCGTTGAGGTGCCAGGGAACACTGAAGCTTTCTTT.

The chain carries TRBV5-6 and TRBJ2-2, with 8 bases lining up with TRBD2. This CDR3 comprises 17 residues. With 5 bases clipped from V and 5 bases from J, the junction kept 14 bases outside the gene matches. Germline CDR1 reads SGHDT; CDR2 reads YYEEEE. CDR3 protein: CASSPPGLREVTGELFF. Here the CDR3 DNA reads TGTGCCAGCAGTCCCCCAGGGTTGCGGGAGGTTACCGGGGAGCTGTTTTTT.

This clone came up a few times. The chain combines TRBV6-6 with TRBJ2-1; TRBD2 aligns across 10 bases. Germline trimming cut 0 bases from V and 4 bases from J; bases unmatched to any gene: 3. Germline assignment: CDR1 MNHNY and CDR2 SVGAGI (reference sequence). CDR3 length: 16 amino acids. As DNA, the CDR3 is TGTGCCAGCAGTTACTCGAGCGGGAGGGGGTACAATGAGCAGTTCTTC. It is translated as CASSYSSGRGYNEQFF.

The CDR3 nucleotides read TGTGCCAGCAGCTTGACAGAAGGGATCTATGGCTACACCTTC. Amino acid sequence: CASSLTEGIYGYTF. The rearrangement links TRBV5-6 to TRBJ1-2; D gene ambiguous. V dropped 1 base and J dropped 4 bases, with 11 bases sitting between them. CDR1 is SGHDT and CDR2 is YYEEEE in the germline V gene. This CDR3 region has 14 residues.

The J gene is TRBJ2-7, the V gene TRBV25-1, with 14 nucleotides matching TRBD2. This CDR3 has 15 residues. Germline-derived CDR1 and CDR2 are MGHDK and SYGVNS. V lost 6 bases to trimming and J lost 3 bases; unmatched junction nucleotides: 4. The CDR3 loop is CASSGLAGGIYEQYF. CDR3 DNA: TGTGCCAGCAGCGGACTAGCGGGAGGTATCTACGAGCAGTACTTC.

The chain couples TRBV5-1 to TRBJ2-7; D remains unclear. V was pared by 4 bases and J by 3 bases, with 23 bases between. The CDR3 is 17 residues long. Germline V gene data show CDR1 as SGHRS and CDR2 as YFSETQ. Here the CDR3 DNA reads TGCGCCAGCAGCCCCTCCTCCCCTGGGCCCTCGGTCTACGAGCAGTACTTC. It specifies CASSPSSPGPSVYEQYF. The variable domain in full, completed from reference TRBV5-1 and TRBJ2-7, reads KAGVTQTPRYLIKTRGQQVTLSCSPISGHRSVSWYQQTPGQGLQFLFEYFSETQRNKGNFPGRFSGRQFSNSRSEMNVSTLELGDSALYLCASSPSSPGPSVYEQYFGPGTRLTVT.

This chain joins TRBV4-3 and TRBJ2-3; no firm D call. This CDR3 has 15 residues. From germline, CDR1 is LGHNA and CDR2 YSLEER. V lost 4 bases to trimming and J lost 4 bases, with 15 bases between them. Written as DNA, the CDR3 is TGCGCCAGCAGCCCTTTTATGAGTTCAGCAGATACGCAGTATTTT. Protein: CASSPFMSSADTQYF.

The genes are TRBV27 and TRBJ2-5, with 8 bases that match TRBD1. V lost 3 bases, J lost 7 bases, and 7 bases stayed unmatched. The CDR3 totals 14 residues. CDR1 and CDR2 (germline): MNHEY, SMNVEV (reference sequence). The CDR3 region is CASSLGTGQGTQYF. CDR3 in DNA: TGTGCCAGCAGTTTGGGGACAGGACAGGGGACCCAGTACTTC.

The genes are TRBV7-9 and TRBJ1-3, with a tentative D call TRBD1 (5 bases). The germline CDR1 and CDR2 sequences are SEHNR and FQNEAQ (reference sequence). Trimming stripped 7 bases from V and 2 bases from J, with 12 bases between. The CDR3 runs to 14 residues. CDR3 sequence reads: CASTGGEAGNTIYF. Written as DNA, the CDR3 is TGTGCCAGCACGGGAGGGGAAGCTGGAAACACCATATATTTT.

DNA of the CDR3: TGTGCCAGCAGCTTGGGGATTTCGGCAGGGGATGGCTACACCTTC. This translates into CASSLGISAGDGYTF. This chain joins TRBV5-4 and TRBJ1-2, with D perhaps TRBD1 (6 bases). The germline gives CDR1 SGHNT, CDR2 YYREEE (reference sequence). Trimming removed 0 bases at V and 6 bases at J, with 15 bases between. The CDR3 is made up of 15 amino acids.

The chain carries TRBV5-1 and TRBJ1-2; D is ambiguous. The CDR3 runs to 12 residues. Germline V CDR1 and CDR2: SGHRS, YFSETQ. The ends were cut back, 2 bases at V and 6 bases at J, with 8 bases in the middle. CDR3 protein: CASSFGQNGYTF. CDR3 sequence (DNA): TGCGCCAGCAGCTTTGGGCAGAATGGCTACACCTTC.

The genes are TRBV28 and TRBJ2-3; the match to TRBD2 covers 10 bases. V lost 2 bases, J lost 0 bases, and 8 bases stayed unmatched. The CDR3 length is 18 residues. CDR1 is MDHEN, CDR2 SYDVKM, per germline. The CDR3: CASSLVPSGRVSTDTQYF. In DNA form, the CDR3 reads TGTGCCAGCAGTTTAGTGCCTAGCGGGAGAGTCAGCACAGATACGCAGTATTTT.

The chain is built from TRBV19 and TRBJ2-1; 12 positions agree with TRBD2. The junction had 5 bases not matched to a gene; V was cut back by 2 bases and J by 9 bases. Germline CDR1 reads LNHDA; CDR2 reads SQIVND (reference sequence). The length of the CDR3 is 15 residues. The CDR3 loop is CASSILAGGAGEQFF. The CDR3 DNA reads as TGTGCCAGTAGTATACTAGCGGGAGGGGCTGGTGAGCAGTTCTTC.

This clone was recorded a few times. The chain carries TRBV5-1 and TRBJ2-6, with TRBD1 matching over 8 bases. The J segment lost 1 base and the V segment lost 4 bases, leaving 7 bases of the junction unmatched. The germline gives CDR1 SGHRS, CDR2 YFSETQ. The CDR3 loop spans 17 amino acids. The CDR3 DNA reads TGCGCCAGCAGCCCAACTCGGACAGGGTCTGGGGCCAACGTCCTGACTTTC. This sequence encodes CASSPTRTGSGANVLTF.